Listed below are T cell receptor beta chains from one sample, sequenced in a study of regulatory T cells in long-lasting Graves disease. TCRdb reprocessed the multiplex PCR reads with MiXCR, giving one entry per CDR3 protein. The sample has about 460,000 distinct CDR3 sequences; approximately 15% are singletons. The sample also formed part of further work on T cells in Graves' hyperthyroidism and ophthalmopathy.

Sequenced material: peripheral blood mononuclear cells (PBMCs), taken at new diagnosis, from a patient treated with antithyroid drugs. The receptors originated from a woman between 50 and 59 years old with Graves disease. Each CDR3 is given without its conserved first and last residue.

J gene	V gene	CDR3 protein
TRBJ2-1	TRBV29-1	SVAFTLYNEQF
TRBJ2-1	TRBV6-2/TRBV6-3	ASSYLARGQSYNEQF
TRBJ2-1	TRBV24-1	ATSAPGQNFYNEQF
TRBJ2-3	TRBV5-1	ASSLRTASTDTQY
TRBJ2-2	TRBV5-1	ASSLQRANTGELF
TRBJ2-5	TRBV12-3/TRBV12-4	ASSPSSGLMETQY
TRBJ2-3	TRBV20-1	SARAYLTSGSADTQY
TRBJ2-7	TRBV9	ASSVDGGESYEQY
TRBJ2-3	TRBV28	ASSPGGQGTDTQY
TRBJ2-5	TRBV12-3/TRBV12-4	ASSLGGAGDNWETQY
TRBJ1-2	TRBV3-1	ASSQERELNYGYT
TRBJ2-1	TRBV5-5	ASSFQGLVNEQF
TRBJ2-1	TRBV12-3/TRBV12-4	ASRAPAGYNEQF
TRBJ2-2	TRBV2	ASSEISPTSSGELF
TRBJ1-2	TRBV7-9	ASSPTLRGGYGYT
TRBJ1-3	TRBV28	ASEDIAFSGNTIY
TRBJ2-7	TRBV28	ATTMQGAIYEQY
TRBJ2-3	TRBV10-1	ASSESGSADTQY
TRBJ1-5	TRBV7-2	ASSPPASQPQH
TRBJ2-2	TRBV12-3/TRBV12-4	ASSLGRPNTGELF
TRBJ2-7	TRBV19	ASSIPGQGYEQY
TRBJ2-5	TRBV6-1	ASSPRRRDRGGETQY
TRBJ2-7	TRBV7-3	ASSYDPNYEQY
TRBJ2-1	TRBV28	ASSERGVRGNEQF
TRBJ2-1	TRBV14	ASSQELIAGERYNEQF
TRBJ2-3	TRBV25-1	ATVGTGASDTQY
TRBJ1-1	TRBV12-3/TRBV12-4	ASSLGRHNTEAF
TRBJ1-2	TRBV28	ASGGTGVNYGYT
TRBJ1-1	TRBV10-1	ASSEGGTGSEAF
TRBJ2-7	TRBV6-2/TRBV6-3	ASSGDRTSGYEQY
TRBJ1-5	TRBV7-9	ASSLSGFNQPQH
TRBJ1-6	TRBV2	ASSDRTGTVSSPLH
TRBJ1-4	TRBV5-5	ASSLRTGTKTNEKLF
TRBJ1-4	TRBV6-2/TRBV6-3	ASSVGQGANEKLF
TRBJ1-5	TRBV28	ASSPNGQGADQPQH
TRBJ1-1	TRBV3-1	ASSQNTTGRTEAF
TRBJ2-5	TRBV7-3	ASSLLGQGRQETQY
TRBJ2-3	TRBV3-1	ASSAGQVTDTQY
TRBJ2-3	TRBV7-6	ASSSGGRTDTQY
TRBJ1-4	TRBV9	ASSAGPAGSEKLF
TRBJ2-1	TRBV9	ASSVQIQGGDRHNEQF
TRBJ2-1	TRBV11-1	ASSLQRGSSYNEQF
TRBJ1-6	TRBV7-2	ASSLANSPLH
TRBJ2-3	TRBV12-3/TRBV12-4	ASSSGRTGKSTDTQY
TRBJ2-1	TRBV10-1	ASSDILGGLGEQF
TRBJ2-2	TRBV19	ASSSYLTTGELF
TRBJ2-1	TRBV5-1	ASSPDRIHTGFDEQF
TRBJ1-2	TRBV28	ASSRQDPVYGYT
TRBJ2-7	TRBV12-3/TRBV12-4	ASSLAGPSYEQY
TRBJ1-4	TRBV4-1	ASSQGPDRGREKLF
TRBJ2-7	TRBV11-2	ASSLARGEVYEQY
TRBJ2-7	TRBV2	ASGQPFTGRSSYEQY
TRBJ1-3	TRBV30	AWTLRGQLFGNTIY
TRBJ2-1	TRBV11-3	ASSLDTGSYNEQF
TRBJ1-2	TRBV6-5	ASSSLTGVNYGYT